This T cell receptor (beta chain) was obtained from a study of identical twins' blood T cells. MiXCR, applied by TCRdb to the 5' RACE reads, yields one record per CDR3 protein. The sample holds 400,000 or so distinct CDR3 sequences, approximately 30% seen once. Germline CDR1 and CDR2: SNHLY and FYNNEI. CDR3 length: 15 amino acids. Trimming cost V 1 base and J 1 base, with 10 bases left between them. Sequenced: PBMCs. The sequence was obtained from a woman aged 18-50 years in good health. The chain links TRBV2 to TRBJ2-5, with D perhaps matching TRBD2 (6 bases). CDR3 loop: CASSEDAGLQETQYF. The CDR3 nucleotides are TGTGCCAGCAGTGAAGATGCGGGACTCCAAGAGACCCAGTACTTC.